Listed below are T cell receptor beta chains from one sample, sequenced in a study of OX40 agonist ivuxolimab in advanced cancers. TCRdb's table, derived via immunoSEQ multiplex PCR, lists solely in-frame clones and lacks some. In the table there are nearly 95,000 clones, 90% to 95% of which are singletons. The starting material was CD4+ or CD8+ T cells sorted from blood, obtained in a trial of the OX40 agonist ivuxolimab. The source of these receptors is an adult with an advanced solid tumor such as melanoma, head and neck, liver or kidney cancer. Both conserved end residues are part of each CDR3. Each record gives: J gene, D gene, V gene, CDR3 length, clone size, CDR3 protein, CDR3 DNA. The D gene is left open where the match is weak. For some rows the clone size is stated as once, few or many, or as a class when expanded; others skip it.

TRBJ1-2	.	TRBV4-1	16	few	CASSQSAGFSFDGYTF	TGCGCCAGCAGCCAATCGGCAGGCTTCTCGTTCGATGGCTACACCTTC
TRBJ2-2	.	TRBV5-1	13	.	CASSLGGTGELFF	TGCGCCAGCAGCTTGGGAGGAACCGGGGAGCTGTTTTTT
TRBJ2-1	.	TRBV14	14	.	CASTPGPNGDEQFF	TGTGCCAGCACCCCCGGGCCGAACGGGGATGAGCAGTTCTTC
TRBJ1-1	.	TRBV4-1	13	.	CASSQDSSGTSDF	TGCGCCAGCAGCCAAGACAGTTCCGGGACTTCCGACTTT
TRBJ2-1	TRBD2	TRBV27	16	.	CASSGLGTTLYNEQFF	TGTGCCAGCAGTGGACTCGGGACTACGCTCTACAATGAGCAGTTCTTC
TRBJ1-6	TRBD1	TRBV27	13	.	CASSFQGDSPLHF	TGTGCCAGCAGTTTCCAGGGGGATTCACCCCTCCACTTT
TRBJ2-7	TRBD1	TRBV27	13	.	CASSLTGLNEQYF	TGTGCCAGCAGTCTGACAGGGCTAAACGAGCAGTACTTC
TRBJ2-1	.	TRBV10-3	12	.	CAISESMDEQFF	TGTGCCATCAGTGAGTCGATGGATGAGCAGTTCTTC
TRBJ2-2	.	TRBV6-5	12	.	CASSPNTGELFF	TGTGCCAGCAGCCCCAACACCGGGGAGCTGTTTTTT
TRBJ1-1	.	TRBV27	14	.	CASSLVTRTNEAFF	TGTGCCAGCAGTTTGGTCACTCGAACAAATGAAGCTTTCTTT
TRBJ1-2	.	TRBV19	13	.	CASSRGLNYGYTF	TGTGCCAGTAGCCGCGGACTGAACTATGGCTACACCTTC
TRBJ2-3	TRBD2	TRBV27	18	.	CASSLYSASGRESDTQYF	TGTGCCAGCAGTTTATATTCGGCTAGCGGGAGAGAGTCAGATACGCAGTATTTT
TRBJ2-5	.	TRBV14	13	.	CASSHRYQETQYF	TGTGCCAGCAGCCATAGGTACCAAGAGACCCAGTACTTC
TRBJ2-5	.	TRBV9	11	.	CASSEGETQYF	TGTGCCAGCAGCGAGGGGGAGACCCAGTACTTC
TRBJ2-1	.	TRBV4-3	16	.	CASSQESGPIYNEQFF	TGCGCCAGCAGCCAAGAATCGGGACCTATATACAATGAGCAGTTCTTC
TRBJ1-1	.	TRBV9	13	.	CASSVSGYTEAFF	TGTGCCAGCAGCGTAAGTGGGTACACTGAAGCTTTCTTT
TRBJ2-5	.	TRBV29-1	16	.	CSVETPEMRGWETQYF	TGCAGCGTTGAAACCCCCGAAATGCGGGGATGGGAGACCCAGTACTTC
TRBJ2-3	TRBD2	TRBV19	15	once	CASSIIAGATDTQYF	TGTGCCAGTAGTATAATAGCGGGAGCCACAGATACGCAGTATTTT
TRBJ1-5	.	TRBV4-1	15	.	CASSQAFEANQPQHF	TGCGCCAGCAGCCAAGCTTTTGAAGCCAATCAGCCCCAGCATTTT
TRBJ2-1	.	TRBV4-2	14	.	CASSQGSSYNEQFF	TGTGCCAGCTCTCAGGGGTCCTCCTACAATGAGCAGTTCTTC
TRBJ2-1	.	TRBV19	16	.	CASSIGGGTYYNEQFF	TGTGCCAGTAGTATAGGAGGGGGGACATACTACAATGAGCAGTTCTTC
TRBJ2-5	.	TRBV7-9	13	.	CASSLAGKETQYF	TGTGCCAGCAGCTTAGCGGGGAAAGAGACCCAGTACTTC
TRBJ1-2	TRBD1	TRBV19	14	.	CASSLRQGGWGYTF	TGTGCCAGTAGCCTTAGACAGGGAGGCTGGGGCTACACCTTC
TRBJ2-7	TRBD2	TRBV7-2	16	.	CASSLALRGENYEQYF	TGTGCCAGCAGCTTAGCCCTGCGGGGGGAGAACTACGAGCAGTACTTC
TRBJ1-3	.	TRBV30	11	.	CAWNAKNTIYF	TGTGCCTGGAATGCGAAAAACACCATATATTTT
TRBJ1-1	TRBD1	TRBV4-3	17	.	CASSQGARGQQNTEAFF	TGCGCCAGCAGCCAAGGAGCTCGGGGACAGCAGAACACTGAAGCTTTCTTT
TRBJ2-5	TRBD2	TRBV5-6	14	.	CASSFGTSTKTQYF	TGTGCCAGCAGCTTTGGGACTAGCACTAAGACCCAGTACTTC
TRBJ1-1	TRBD1	TRBV7-3	13	.	CASSFGTVTEAFF	TGTGCCAGCAGCTTCGGGACAGTCACTGAAGCTTTCTTT
TRBJ2-2	.	TRBV2	11	.	CASSEGGELFF	TGTGCCAGCAGTGAGGGCGGGGAGCTGTTTTTT
TRBJ1-5	.	TRBV19	14	once	CASSTHLGNQPQHF	TGTGCCAGTAGTACCCACCTAGGGAATCAGCCCCAGCATTTT
TRBJ2-7	TRBD2	TRBV6-5	14	.	CASSYAGVYYEQYF	TGTGCCAGCAGTTATGCGGGGGTCTACTACGAGCAGTACTTC
TRBJ2-2	.	TRBV4-3	16	.	CASSQANQANTGELFF	TGCGCCAGCAGCCAAGCTAACCAGGCGAACACCGGGGAGCTGTTTTTT
TRBJ2-7	.	TRBV11-2	11	.	CASSGGYEQYF	TGTGCCAGCAGCGGGGGCTACGAGCAGTACTTC
TRBJ1-1	TRBD1	TRBV15	17	.	CATSRDDRVDRSTEAFF	TGTGCCACCAGCAGAGATGACAGGGTGGATCGTAGCACTGAAGCTTTCTTT
TRBJ1-1	TRBD1	TRBV6-8	15	.	CASSPGDRGDTEAFF	TGTGCCAGCAGTCCGGGCGACAGGGGGGACACTGAAGCTTTCTTT
TRBJ1-5	TRBD1	TRBV6-4	14	.	CARRKTGADQPQHF	TGTGCCCGGCGGAAGACAGGGGCAGATCAGCCCCAGCATTTT
TRBJ2-5	.	TRBV6-5	14	.	CASSYSGLGETQYF	TGTGCCAGCAGTTACTCGGGTCTGGGAGAGACCCAGTACTTC
TRBJ1-1	.	TRBV10-1	13	.	CASSVGANTEAFF	TGCGCCAGCAGTGTCGGGGCCAACACTGAAGCTTTCTTT
TRBJ2-2	.	TRBV29-1	13	.	CSVRGEGTGELFF	TGCAGCGTTAGGGGGGAAGGCACCGGGGAGCTGTTTTTT
TRBJ2-3	TRBD1	TRBV5-1	14	.	CASSSGQGADTQYF	TGCGCCAGCAGCTCCGGACAGGGGGCAGATACGCAGTATTTT
TRBJ1-4	TRBD1	TRBV4-1	15	.	CASSRTGGFGEKLFF	TGCGCCAGCAGCCGCACAGGGGGGTTTGGTGAAAAACTGTTTTTT
TRBJ2-7	TRBD1	TRBV15	14	.	CATSTRDRAFEQYF	TGTGCCACCAGCACCCGGGACAGGGCCTTCGAGCAGTACTTC
TRBJ1-1	.	TRBV6-5	15	once	CASSYFLTGYTEAFF	TGTGCCAGCAGTTACTTTCTGACTGGGTACACTGAAGCTTTCTTT
TRBJ1-6	.	TRBV4-3	16	.	CASSQDWVDGDSPLHF	TGCGCCAGCAGCCAAGATTGGGTGGACGGCGATTCACCCCTCCACTTT
TRBJ1-1	.	TRBV7-2	14	.	CASSLLSKNTEAFF	TGTGCCAGCAGCTTATTGTCCAAGAACACTGAAGCTTTCTTT
TRBJ2-2	TRBD2	TRBV5-4	19	.	CASSIPGLAGGLYTGELFF	TGTGCCAGCAGCATACCGGGACTAGCGGGGGGGCTGTACACCGGGGAGCTGTTTTTT
TRBJ2-5	TRBD2	TRBV4-1	15	once	CASSHSSGVGETQYF	TGCGCCAGCAGCCATTCTAGCGGGGTTGGAGAGACCCAGTACTTC
TRBJ2-3	TRBD2	TRBV7-8	17	.	CASSRPRTSGSTDTQYF	TGTGCCAGCAGCCGGCCCCGGACTAGCGGGAGCACAGATACGCAGTATTTT
TRBJ1-1	.	TRBV5-1	15	.	CASSLSEGLVTEAFF	TGCGCCAGCAGCTTGTCTGAGGGGCTGGTCACTGAAGCTTTCTTT